The 5 T cell receptor beta chains below all came from one sample that was sequenced in a study of T cells in Graves' hyperthyroidism and ophthalmopathy. Researchers took RNA transcripts and amplified the TCR beta CDR3 regions from them. The study used the HTBI primer set for a first-round RT-PCR of the TCR CDR3. TCRdb re-called the multiplex PCR reads with MiXCR, one entry per CDR3 protein. The repertoire has about 520,000 distinct CDR3 sequences, about 20% of them found once; the top ten carry less than 30%. Sequencing was performed on blood. All receptors derive from a man aged 18-30 years with Graves' hyperthyroidism.

The table lists this clonotype with a few counts. The chain uses TRBV28 and TRBJ1-1; no clear D. V was trimmed by 11 bases and J by 8 bases, leaving 15 bases between them. This CDR3 is 11 amino acids long. Per the germline V gene, CDR1 is MDHEN and CDR2 is SYDVKM. The CDR3 sequence is CASVLSSEAFF. The CDR3 DNA follows: TGTGCCTCAGTACTAAGCTCCGAAGCTTTCTTT.

The table lists this clonotype with many counts. The gene calls are TRBV2 and TRBJ2-2; D is possibly TRBD1 or TRBD2 (5 bases each). Germline CDR1 and CDR2: SNHLY and FYNNEI. This CDR3 spans 15 amino acids. Trimming cost V 8 bases and J 7 bases, with 20 bases left between them. DNA for the CDR3: TGTGCCAGCCGGAGTTGGGACGGGCGGATCGGGGAGCTGTTTTTT. Translated, it gives CASRSWDGRIGELFF.

This clonotype was detected ten times or more. The V and J genes are TRBV30 and TRBJ1-2; D uncertain. Germline V CDR1 and CDR2: GTSNPN, SVGIG (reference sequence). The CDR3 runs to 13 residues. Trimming took off 0 bases at V and 4 bases at J, with 9 bases between the two ends. CDR3 sequence (DNA): TGTGCCTGGAGTGTACGGACGTCCTATGGCTACACCTTC. Protein: CAWSVRTSYGYTF.

This clonotype was seen a handful of times. The V call is TRBV6-5, the J call TRBJ1-1; D gene unclear. The V end was cut by 3 bases, the J end by 8 bases, with 16 bases between. Germline loops: CDR1 MNHEY, CDR2 SVGAGI. The length of the CDR3 is 14 residues. The CDR3 protein is CASSYNLKPTEAFF. Here the CDR3 DNA reads TGTGCCAGCAGTTATAATCTCAAGCCCACCGAAGCTTTCTTT.

The genes are TRBV27 and TRBJ1-2; the D gene is possibly TRBD1 (5 bases). Per germline, CDR1 MNHEY and CDR2 SMNVEV (reference sequence). Trimming cost V 5 bases and J 2 bases, with 12 bases left between them. The CDR3 spans 14 residues. CDR3 in amino acids: CASSGDGDNYGYTF. CDR3 sequence (DNA): TGTGCCAGCAGTGGGGACGGGGACAACTATGGCTACACCTTC.